This TCR beta chain was identified during a study of technical replicates of blood from a few donors. Sequencing was performed with immunoSEQ multiplex PCR; in TCRdb, only in-frame clones are kept and a portion is missing. There are tens of thousands of clones in the sample; roughly nine tenths occur only once, and approximately 0.38% lies in the top ten. The V gene's germline CDR1 is SGHRS and CDR2 YFSETQ. The V end was cut by 2 bases, the J end by 0 bases, with 11 bases between. This CDR3 region has 15 residues. Sequencing was performed on T cells isolated from PBMCs. The receptor's source is a human donor in good health. V is TRBV5-1 and J is TRBJ2-5; D not resolved. The DNA of the CDR3 is TGCGCCAGCAGCTTAAGTGGTCGGTACCAAGAGACCCAGTACTTC. Amino acid sequence: CASSLSGRYQETQYF.